This paragraph covers one T cell receptor beta chain sequence. Its target is unknown. Second-dose intervals near 4 or 12 weeks were combined. These data originate in a study of T cell responses to AZD1222 COVID-19 vaccine. Study results and caveats: Spike-specific TCR breadth and depth went up after people got two AZD1222 doses. Donors in the cohort were predominantly white British and more often female, and clonal diversity was possibly underestimated.

The method was immunoSEQ multiplex PCR; TCRdb's version includes in-frame clones alone and lacks a portion of them. The profile shows roughly 190,000 clones, roughly 92% of them singletons. CDR3 length: 11 residues. Trimming took 6 bases from V and 7 from J, leaving 9 bases between them. CDR1 is MNHEY, CDR2 SVGAGI, per germline. This clonotype was obtained from an adult who received the AZD1222 COVID-19 vaccine. The sequenced sample was peripheral blood, obtained 28 days after the second AZD1222 dose. The rearrangement uses TRBV6-5 and TRBJ1-1; D unclear. CDR3: CASSLYGEAFF. CDR3 sequence (DNA): TGTGCCAGCAGCCTCTATGGTGAAGCTTTCTTT.